The 8 T cell receptor beta chains reported below all come from one sample, sequenced in a study of shared clonotypes between healthy human individuals. Repertoires were generated with immunoSEQ multiplex PCR, while TCRdb's copy carries only in-frame clones and drops some. The table includes about 2.2 million clones, approximately 94% detected once. Naive CD8 cells lacked CD45RO and underwent positive selection for CCR7, leaving out terminally differentiated effector memory CD45RA+ cells. The sequencing input was naive CD8+ T cells from PBMCs. All receptors derive from a man aged 18-30 years in good health. Some clones in this sample may be carry-over from other donors' samples.

Concerning this clone itself: Other DNA sequences in the same sample also yield this CDR3. The chain links TRBV7-9 to TRBJ1-5, with D possibly being TRBD1 (5 bases). This CDR3 has 12 amino acids. Deletions cut 5 bases from V and 10 bases from J, with 12 bases between. Germline-derived CDR1 and CDR2 are SEHNR and FQNEAQ (reference sequence). The DNA for the CDR3 is TGTGCCAGCAGCCTGGGGGGGGAACCCCAGCATTTT. This translates into CASSLGGEPQHF.

This clone was picked up one time. This sample also contains other DNA sequences that code for the same CDR3. The rearrangement uses TRBV19 and TRBJ2-7; 10 bases map to TRBD1. The CDR3 is 13 residues long. Germline V CDR1 and CDR2: LNHDA, SQIVND (reference sequence). The trim removed 4 bases at V and 5 bases at J, leaving 2 bases unmatched. The CDR3 nucleotides read TGTGCCAGTAGTACGGACAGGGGGGACGAGCAGTACTTC. It yields the protein CASSTDRGDEQYF.

The V and J genes are TRBV6-5 and TRBJ2-1; possibly TRBD2 for D (6 bases). Germline CDR1 reads MNHEY; CDR2 reads SVGAGI. This CDR3 spans 15 amino acids. The V end lost 8 bases, the J end lost 4 bases, and 18 bases lay between the germline ends. The DNA for the CDR3 is TGTGCCAGCGGGCTCGGGAGCGGAGATTACAATGAGCAGTTCTTC. Translated, it gives CASGLGSGDYNEQFF.

The V call is TRBV4-1, the J call TRBJ2-7, with D maybe TRBD2 (7 bases). Between the trimmed V and J ends, which lost 3 bases and 2 bases, there was a span of 14 bases. The germline gives CDR1 MGHRA, CDR2 YSYEKL. The CDR3 is made up of 15 amino acids. The CDR3 sequence: CASSHAGGGAYEQYF. The CDR3 nucleotides read TGCGCCAGCAGCCATGCCGGAGGGGGGGCCTACGAGCAGTACTTC.

On this clone: At the DNA level, this CDR3 is encoded by other sequences in the same sample as well. The rearrangement joins TRBV7-9 to TRBJ2-7, with 8 bases fitting TRBD1. The length of the CDR3 is 14 residues. V gave up 4 bases and J gave up 2 bases; unmatched junction bases: 4. Germline V CDR1 and CDR2: SEHNR, FQNEAQ (reference sequence). This CDR3 is CASSSGQGPYEQYF. CDR3 DNA sequence: TGTGCCAGCAGCTCTGGACAGGGCCCCTACGAGCAGTACTTC.

V and J are TRBV21-1 and TRBJ1-5. TRBV21-1 is listed as a pseudogene. CDR3 size: 16 residues. For the CDR3, the DNA is TGTGCCAGCAGAACAATGCCCCCTGGAAGCAATCAGCCCCAGCATTTT. It encodes CASRTMPPGSNQPQHF.

The chain links TRBV14 to TRBJ1-1; D is ambiguous. V lost 1 base and J lost 6, with 12 bases in between. This CDR3 spans 14 amino acids. The germline CDR1 and CDR2 sequences are SGHDN and FVKESK. The CDR3 DNA reads as TGTGCCAGCAGCCAAGTACGGGGAGGCGCTGAAGCTTTCTTT. The encoded protein is CASSQVRGGAEAFF.

The chain has TRBV19 and TRBJ1-3, with D perhaps TRBD1 (6 bases). There are 17 residues in the CDR3. V was cut by 8 bases and J by 3 bases, with 23 bases left in between. Germline V gives CDR1 LNHDA, CDR2 SQIVND (reference sequence). DNA for the CDR3: TGTGCCAGTTTCAGGGGACCGGACCTTATTTATGGAAACACCATATATTTT. This encodes CASFRGPDLIYGNTIYF.